The 17 T cell receptor beta chains below all came from one sample that was sequenced in a study of siplizumab effects on memory and regulatory T cells (dated by TCRdb to the late 2010s). Libraries were constructed by the immunoSEQ multiplex PCR assay. Drawn from immuneACCESS, this table holds only the in-frame rearrangements with V and J called that TCRdb kept. Clones are partly lost; checked studies trace under half to an unresolved V gene and leave the rest unexplained. In all, the sample holds 75,000 to 100,000 clones, and 90% to 95% of those were seen once. The ten largest clones add up to roughly 1.3% of the sample. The sample comprised non-Treg CD4+ T cells sorted from blood. In the paper's terms, the cell subset or site label means: FACS-sorted unstimulated CD4+ non-regulatory T cells. Receptors originate from a human donor in good health.

CDR3 sequence (DNA): TGTGCCAGCAGCGCCACTTTGGATACGCAGTATTTT. It codes for CASSATLDTQYF. This rearrangement joins TRBV14 to TRBJ2-3; D is undetermined. V lost 5 bases and J lost 6, with 9 bases in between. Germline V lookup: CDR1 SGHDN, CDR2 FVKESK. CDR3 length: 12 amino acids.

The rearrangement uses TRBV5-1 and TRBJ2-1; 12 bases are a match to TRBD2. V was clipped by 3 bases and J by 8 bases; unmatched bases: 6. The CDR3 is made up of 15 amino acids. Germline CDR1 is SGHRS and CDR2 is YFSETQ. CDR3 DNA sequence: TGCGCCAGCAGCTCCGGACTAGCGGGATGGGATGAGCAGTTCTTC. Its protein product is CASSSGLAGWDEQFF.

This chain joins TRBV5-6 and TRBJ2-4; D uncertain. Looked up from germline, CDR1 is SGHDT and CDR2 is YYEEEE. Between the trimmed V and J ends, which lost 6 bases and 5 bases, there was a span of 15 bases. The CDR3 sequence is 14 residues long. The CDR3 nucleotides read TGTGCCAGCAAATTGCGAGGCGGCCAAAACATTCAGTACTTC. Protein: CASKLRGGQNIQYF. Full variable domain (rest looked up from reference TRBV5-6 and TRBJ2-4): DAGVTQSPTHLIKTRGQQVTLRCSPKSGHDTVSWYQQALGQGPQFIFQYYEEEERQRGNFPDRFSGHQFPNYSSELNVNALLLGDSALYLCASKLRGGQNIQYFGAGTRLSVL.

The rearrangement joins TRBV27 to TRBJ2-7; D might be TRBD1 (5 bases). Between the trimmed V and J ends, which lost 0 bases and 3 bases, there was a span of 12 bases. CDR1 is MNHEY and CDR2 is SMNVEV in the germline V gene (reference sequence). The CDR3 contains 15 residues. CDR3 sequence reads: CASSLSIGQGYEQYF. The CDR3 DNA reads as TGTGCCAGCAGTTTATCGATTGGGCAGGGCTACGAGCAGTACTTC.

The rearrangement links TRBV18 to TRBJ2-2; D call uncertain. V lost 5 bases, J lost 4 bases, and 11 bases lay in between. The germline V gene encodes CDR1 KGHSH and CDR2 LQKENI. The CDR3 has 14 amino acids. The CDR3: CASSSDWGTGELFF. CDR3 bases: TGTGCCAGCTCATCGGATTGGGGCACCGGGGAGCTGTTTTTT.

For the CDR3, the DNA is TGTGCCAGTAGTGTTCAATCTAGCACAGATACGCAGTATTTT. Protein: CASSVQSSTDTQYF. The chain couples TRBV19 to TRBJ2-3; D remains ambiguous. Germline CDR1 reads LNHDA; CDR2 reads SQIVND (reference sequence). CDR3 length: 14 amino acids. Trimming removed 5 bases at V and 0 bases at J, with 9 bases between.

As DNA, the CDR3 is TGTGCCAGCAGCGCCGAGGCCGCTTACCCCGGAGATACGCAGTATTTT. Translation gives CASSAEAAYPGDTQYF. The chain has TRBV7-3 and TRBJ2-3, with no clear D. Trimming took off 5 bases at V and 5 bases at J, with 20 bases between the two ends. CDR1 and CDR2 from the germline V gene are SGHTA and FQGTGA. The CDR3 consists of 16 residues.

The chain has TRBV5-1 and TRBJ2-3; D remains ambiguous. CDR3 length: 15 amino acids. Germline V gene lookup returns CDR1 SGHRS and CDR2 YFSETQ. Between the trimmed V and J ends, which lost 0 bases and 3 bases, there was a span of 11 bases. The CDR3 protein is CASSLAPVGTDTQYF. CDR3 bases: TGCGCCAGCAGCTTGGCCCCAGTTGGTACAGATACGCAGTATTTT.

This chain joins TRBV4-2 and TRBJ2-1; D possibly uses TRBD1 or TRBD2 (6 bases each). Germline V lookup: CDR1 LGHNA, CDR2 YNFKEQ. The CDR3 loop spans 22 amino acids. The germline V and J ends were trimmed by 0 bases and 4 bases, with 31 bases remaining between them. For the CDR3, the DNA is TGTGCCAGCAGCCAAGATTTTGTCGGAAAACGCTGGGAGGAAAGGGGGTACAATGAGCAGTTCTTC. Encoded protein: CASSQDFVGKRWEERGYNEQFF.

This clone was counted once. This chain connects TRBV6-1 to TRBJ1-5, with 12 nucleotides matching TRBD1. V shed 4 bases, J shed 3 bases, and the junction held 16 bases outside the gene matches. CDR3 length: 20 residues. CDR1 and CDR2 (germline): MNHNS, SASEGT. This CDR3 reads CASSGETGTGGSLANQPQHF. The CDR3 coding sequence is TGTGCCAGCAGTGGGGAGACCGGGACAGGGGGCTCCTTAGCCAATCAGCCCCAGCATTTT.

The chain employs TRBV30 and TRBJ1-4; TRBD1 might be the D (5 bases). This CDR3 has 14 amino acids. V dropped 1 base and J dropped 11 bases, with 17 bases sitting between them. Germline CDR1 is GTSNPN and CDR2 is SVGIG (reference sequence). The CDR3 region has the DNA TGTGCCTGGAGTGCCTGGACTGGACGGGGGAAACTGTTTTTT. Its translation: CAWSAWTGRGKLFF.

This clone is a singleton in its sample. The gene calls are TRBV5-4 and TRBJ2-3; D unclear. This CDR3 region has 13 residues. Germline V gives CDR1 SGHNT, CDR2 YYREEE (reference sequence). V was cut by 6 bases and J by 2 bases, with 10 bases left in between. CDR3 in DNA: TGTGCCAGCACCACCATTCACACAGATACGCAGTATTTT. This gives the protein CASTTIHTDTQYF.

The chain links TRBV5-1 to TRBJ1-2; 7 bases fit TRBD1. This CDR3 is built from 13 residues. CDR1 SGHRS and CDR2 YFSETQ come from the germline V gene. Germline trimming cut 6 bases from V and 7 bases from J; bases unmatched to any gene: 9. Here the CDR3 reads CASTGTDALGYTF. The CDR3 coding sequence is TGCGCCAGCACCGGGACAGATGCTCTTGGCTACACCTTC. Filled out from reference TRBV5-1 and TRBJ1-2, the complete variable domain reads KAGVTQTPRYLIKTRGQQVTLSCSPISGHRSVSWYQQTPGQGLQFLFEYFSETQRNKGNFPGRFSGRQFSNSRSEMNVSTLELGDSALYLCASTGTDALGYTFGSGTRLTVV.

The CDR3 DNA follows: TGTGCCAGCAGCCAAGACCTTCCGGGGACTAATGAAAAACTGTTTTTT. Amino acids: CASSQDLPGTNEKLFF. The chain joins TRBV2 to TRBJ1-4; D is undetermined. The CDR3 runs to 16 residues. Germline V CDR1 and CDR2: SNHLY, FYNNEI. Trimming stripped 6 bases from V and 2 bases from J, with 16 bases between.

The chain links TRBV11-3 to TRBJ2-2, with D unresolved. Germline V lookup: CDR1 SGHNT, CDR2 YENEEA. The CDR3 spans 12 residues. V lost 3 bases, J lost 4 bases, and 3 bases lay in between. Written as DNA, the CDR3 is TGTGCCAGCAGCTTTGGCACCGGGGAGCTGTTTTTT. Its protein product is CASSFGTGELFF.

CDR3 in amino acids: CASSSQGGTSGKSRYF. The DNA of the CDR3 is TGTGCCAGCAGCTCTCAAGGGGGGACTAGCGGGAAGTCTCGGTACTTC. The rearrangement links TRBV5-6 to TRBJ2-7, with TRBD2 matching over 13 bases. The CDR3 has 16 residues. Trimming took 3 bases from V and 12 from J; bases not matched to a gene: 15. Looked up from germline, CDR1 is SGHDT and CDR2 is YYEEEE.

The V and J genes are TRBV5-1 and TRBJ1-1, with 8 bases lining up with TRBD1. In germline, CDR1 is SGHRS, CDR2 YFSETQ. The CDR3 sequence is 15 residues long. Unmatched junction bases numbered 1, after V lost 0 bases and J lost 0 bases. The CDR3 nucleotides read TGCGCCAGCAGCTTGGAACAGGGGGTGAACACTGAAGCTTTCTTT. Protein: CASSLEQGVNTEAFF.